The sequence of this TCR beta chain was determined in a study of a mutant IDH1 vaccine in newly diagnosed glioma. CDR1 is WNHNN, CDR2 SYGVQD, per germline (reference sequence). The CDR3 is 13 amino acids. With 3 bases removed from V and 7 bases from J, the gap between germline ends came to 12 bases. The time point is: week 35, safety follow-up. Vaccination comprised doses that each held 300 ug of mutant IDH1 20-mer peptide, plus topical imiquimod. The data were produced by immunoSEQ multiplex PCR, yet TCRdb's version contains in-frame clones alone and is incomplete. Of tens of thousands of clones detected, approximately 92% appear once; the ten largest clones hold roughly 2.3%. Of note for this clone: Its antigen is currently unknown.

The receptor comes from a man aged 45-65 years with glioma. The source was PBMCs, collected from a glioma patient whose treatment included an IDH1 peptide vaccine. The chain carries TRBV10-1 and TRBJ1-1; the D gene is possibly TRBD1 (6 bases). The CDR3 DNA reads TGCGCCAGCAGTGATCTACAGGGAGATGAAGCTTTCTTT. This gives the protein CASSDLQGDEAFF.